The 5 T cell receptor beta chains below all came from one sample that was sequenced in a study of regulatory T cells in long-lasting Graves disease. Arm-PCR of CDR3 regions and iRepertoire HTBI primers were used to build TCR beta libraries. TCRdb passed the multiplex PCR reads through MiXCR, listing each CDR3 protein once. The sample lists about 240,000 distinct CDR3 sequences, roughly a fifth occurring once. The time point: newly diagnosed GD, antithyroid drugs for less than 3 months. The TCR library was made from RNA extracted from PBMCs. This material consisted of peripheral blood mononuclear cells (PBMCs), taken at new diagnosis, from a patient treated with antithyroid drugs. The origin of the receptors is a female donor with Graves disease.

As for this clonotype: One junction end does not reproduce the germline sequence, and a read error may be involved. This chain links TRBV7-2 with TRBJ2-7, with D perhaps matching TRBD2 (5 bases). CDR3 size: 14 residues. Per germline, CDR1 SGHTA and CDR2 FQGNSA. CDR3 bases: TGTGCCAGCAGCTTAGGAGGTAGCGCCTACAAGCAGTACTTC. Its translation is CASSLGGSAYKQYF.

The rearrangement links TRBV9 to TRBJ2-1, with no clear D. CDR3 length: 16 amino acids. From germline, CDR1 is SGDLS and CDR2 YYNGEE. Trimming stripped 0 bases from V and 4 bases from J, with 14 bases between. In DNA form, the CDR3 reads TGTGCCAGCAGCGTAGGACATAAGCGCGCTTACAATGAGCAGTTCTTC. This encodes CASSVGHKRAYNEQFF.

This rearrangement joins TRBV5-1 to TRBJ2-7, with 14 nucleotides matching TRBD2. CDR3 length: 15 residues. CDR1 and CDR2 (germline): SGHRS, YFSETQ. V trimming: 4 bases; J trimming: 7 bases; junction bases outside the gene matches: 7. CDR3 DNA: TGCGCCAGCAGCCCTACGGGACTAGCGGGAGAAGAGCAGTACTTC. As protein: CASSPTGLAGEEQYF.

The chain carries TRBV28 and TRBJ1-6; TRBD1 aligns across 8 bases. The trim removed 10 bases at V and 4 bases at J, leaving 6 bases unmatched. The germline gives CDR1 MDHEN, CDR2 SYDVKM. This CDR3 is built from 14 residues. The CDR3 DNA reads TGTGCCATAACGGACAGGGCTTATAATTCACCCCTCCACTTT. Translating it yields CAITDRAYNSPLHF. The full variable domain, completed using reference TRBV28 and TRBJ1-6, is DVKVTQSSRYLVKRTGEKVFLECVQDMDHENMFWYRQDPGLGLRLIYFSYDVKMKEKGDIPEGYSVSREKKERFSLILESASTNQTSMYLCAITDRAYNSPLHFGNGTRLTVT.

This clonotype came up many times. The chain employs TRBV7-9 and TRBJ2-1; 14 bases map to TRBD2. The CDR3 runs 14 residues. V was pared by 4 bases and J by 12 bases, with 5 bases of the junction left unmatched. The germline V gene has CDR1 SEHNR and CDR2 FQNEAQ (reference sequence). CDR3 in DNA: TGTGCCAGCAGCTCGGGACTAGCGGGAGAAAGGCAGTTCTTC. It yields the protein CASSSGLAGERQFF.